This T cell receptor beta chain is drawn from a study of T cell repertoires in cytomegalovirus infection. Study-wide results and caveats: The ex vivo response was dominated by HLA-C-restricted CMV-specific TCR beta clonotypes.

This clonotype was recorded at least ten times. Its specificity is unknown. This CDR3 contains 15 residues. With 5 bases clipped from V and 4 bases from J, the junction kept 2 bases outside the gene matches. Germline lookup yields CDR1 SGHTA and CDR2 FQGNSA. TCRdb re-called the reads through MiXCR, storing one row per CDR3 protein. The table includes 97,000 or so distinct CDR3 sequences, 15% to 20% detected once. V usage is TRBV7-2 and J usage is TRBJ2-1, with 13 bases lining up with TRBD2. The TCR comes from a human donor in good health (CMV status not recorded). Some clones in this sample may be carry-over from other donors' samples. Sequencing used PBMCs. The CDR3 bases are TGTGCCAGCAGCCCGGGACTAGCGGGGTACAATGAGCAGTTCTTC. Translated, it gives CASSPGLAGYNEQFF.